This paragraph reports one TCR beta chain. Its antigen is unknown. These data belong to a study of T-cell memory formation after mild COVID-19. General study points: The study detected some responding clones in pre-infection memory, suggesting cross-reactive memory joined.

Each CDR3 protein is one row after TCRdb ran MiXCR on the 5' RACE reads. The data hold fewer than 250,000 distinct CDR3 sequences, with roughly 27% observed a single time. CDR3 length: 16 residues. The germline CDR1 and CDR2 sequences are SGHDT and YYEEEE. J lost 2 bases, V lost 4 bases, and 9 bases had no gene match. The sequence derives from an adult woman who had mild COVID-19 (a few samples of this study predate the infection). Cell type and time point are not known. The V call is TRBV5-6, the J call TRBJ2-7, with 10 nucleotides matching TRBD2. The sample was PBMCs or a T cell subset sorted from them (not recorded which). CDR3 region: CASSLLLAGNAYEQYF. The CDR3 DNA sequence: TGTGCCAGCAGCCTCCTACTAGCGGGAAACGCCTACGAGCAGTACTTC.